This TCR beta chain was obtained from a study of vaccination and CD4 T cells after COVID-19. Study information: Those taking part got two shots of either the BNT162b2 or the mRNA-1273 vaccine. As a positive control, some control cultures were given a CEFX pool, while others were given an HIV-1 Nef pool or no peptide. Notes on the study in general: A median roughly 86% of convalescent patients' SARS-CoV-2-reactive clones emerged only after vaccination.

Stated treatment: roughly 10-day PBMC culture with coronavirus spike peptide pools or control peptides (ViraFEST assay). An Oncomine TCR Beta short-read assay was used to sequence the DNA from cultured CD4+ T cells. TCRdb passed the PCR reads through MiXCR, listing each CDR3 protein once. The profile shows under 25,000 distinct CDR3 sequences, about 52% of them singletons. The CDR3 is made up of 15 amino acids. V lost 6 bases, J lost 0 bases, and 12 bases lay in between. The germline V gene encodes CDR1 MNHNS and CDR2 SASEGT. Comment on this clonotype: Its matching antigen is unknown.

Material: CD4+ T cells from blood, cultured in vitro. The chain combines TRBV6-1 with TRBJ1-5, with D hard to call. The sequence was obtained from a human donor who had recovered from COVID-19. CDR3 residues: CASSPQPDSNQPQHF. CDR3 nucleotide sequence: TGTGCCAGCAGCCCCCAGCCCGATAGCAATCAGCCCCAGCATTTT.